These T cell receptor beta chains were read from a single sample in a study of cytomegalovirus exposure and HLA in healthy donors. Some clones are missing from TCRdb's copy, which holds only in-frame ones; the method was immunoSEQ multiplex PCR. Among fewer than 150,000 clones listed, roughly 69% were seen once. The sequencing sample was made of PBMCs. These receptors were taken from a woman aged 40 to 50 in good health and CMV-seropositive. Each CDR3 is given with its conserved first and last residue. Each record gives: J gene, D gene, clone size, V gene, CDR3 DNA, CDR3 protein. D genes are given only for firm matches. For some rows the clone size is stated as once, few or many, or as a class when expanded; others skip it.

>TRBJ1-2|-|-|TRBV29-1
TGCAGCGTTGAATGGCGGGGGGCGGGGGGCTACACCTTC
CSVEWRGAGGYTF
>TRBJ1-2|-|-|TRBV7-2
TGTGCCAGCAGCCCTCAGGGATATGGCTACACCTTC
CASSPQGYGYTF
>TRBJ2-4|TRBD2|-|TRBV2
TGTGCCAGCAGTGAGACTAGCGGGGGGTTCATAGCCAAAAACATTCAGTACTTC
CASSETSGGFIAKNIQYF
>TRBJ2-5|-|-|TRBV7-9
TGTGCCAGCAGCTTATCGTTGGAGACCCAGTACTTC
CASSLSLETQYF
>TRBJ2-3|-|-|TRBV5-4
TGTGCCAGCAGCTTGGGACAGAAGGATACGCAGTATTTT
CASSLGQKDTQYF
>TRBJ1-1|-|-|TRBV2
TGTGCCAGCAGGGGCCAATTGAACACTGAAGCTTTCTTT
CASRGQLNTEAFF
>TRBJ1-5|-|-|TRBV2
TGTGCCAGCAGTGAATGGCAGATCAATCAGCCCCAGCATTTT
CASSEWQINQPQHF
>TRBJ2-7|TRBD1|-|TRBV5-1
TGCGCCAGCAGTCCGGACAGGACCTACGAGCAGTACTTC
CASSPDRTYEQYF
>TRBJ2-7|TRBD1|-|TRBV5-1
TGCGCCAGCAGCACTGGGGACAGTTACTACGAGCAGTACTTC
CASSTGDSYYEQYF
>TRBJ1-2|TRBD1|-|TRBV19
TGTGCCAGTAGTAAAGGGGGCGCGGACTATGGCTACACCTTC
CASSKGGADYGYTF
>TRBJ1-4|-|-|TRBV20-1
TGCAGTGCCCCGGTGTGGGAAAAACTGTTTTTT
CSAPVWEKLFF
>TRBJ1-2|-|-|TRBV21-1
TGTGCCAGCCCGTCGCCGGGACAGGCCACTTCTAACTATGGCTACACCTTC
CASPSPGQATSNYGYTF
>TRBJ2-3|-|-|TRBV7-9
TGTGCCAGCAGCTTAGTCTTTGATACGCAGTATTTT
CASSLVFDTQYF
>TRBJ2-2|-|few|TRBV6-6
TGTGCCAGCAGTTACTCGGGGCGGGGGAACACCGGGGAGCTGTTTTTT
CASSYSGRGNTGELFF
>TRBJ2-5|-|-|TRBV6-5
TGTGCCAGCAGGGGGCCTGGGCAAGAGACCCAGTACTTC
CASRGPGQETQYF
>TRBJ1-1|TRBD1|-|TRBV28
TGTGCCAGCAGTGAATACAGGGGAGACAACACTGAAGCTTTCTTT
CASSEYRGDNTEAFF
>TRBJ1-1|TRBD1|-|TRBV7-6
TGTGCCAGCAGCTTAGCCAGGACAGGGGGGGACACTGAAGCTTTCTTT
CASSLARTGGDTEAFF
>TRBJ1-2|TRBD1|-|TRBV9
TGTGCCAGCAGCCCACAGGCAGGACAGGGGTTATATGGCTACACCTTC
CASSPQAGQGLYGYTF
>TRBJ1-2|-|-|TRBV4-1
TGCGCCAGCAGCCAAGATCTGGGGAGGAGGACCGATTTC
CASSQDLGRRTDF
>TRBJ2-7|TRBD2|-|TRBV5-6
TGTGCCAGCAGCCCGTTAGCGGGGCGTATCCAGCAGTACTTC
CASSPLAGRIQQYF
>TRBJ1-1|-|-|TRBV5-6
TGTGCCAGCGTACGGTACAGGGATAAGAACACTGAAGCTTTCTTT
CASVRYRDKNTEAFF
>TRBJ2-3|-|-|TRBV5-1
TGCGCCAGCAGCTTGGGTCAGAGCACAGATACGCAGTATTTT
CASSLGQSTDTQYF
>TRBJ1-1|-|-|TRBV2
TGTGCCAGCAATGTCTTTGCGGGGACCACTGAAGCTTTCTTT
CASNVFAGTTEAFF
>TRBJ1-2|TRBD1|few|TRBV7-2
TGTGCCAGCAGCCCTCGCCTGGACAGGGGCGGTGGCTACACCTTC
CASSPRLDRGGGYTF
>TRBJ2-3|TRBD2|-|TRBV4-1
TGCGCCAGCAGCCCCGCGACTAGCGGGGAAACAGATACGCAGTATTTT
CASSPATSGETDTQYF
>TRBJ2-7|TRBD1|few|TRBV4-2
TGTGCCAGCAGCACGACAGGGGCCTACGAGCAGTACTTC
CASSTTGAYEQYF
>TRBJ2-1|TRBD2|-|TRBV25-1
TGTGCCAGCAGTGCGGGGGGTTTTTACAATGAGCAGTTCTTC
CASSAGGFYNEQFF
>TRBJ2-2|-|-|TRBV29-1
TGCAGCGCCCTGGGGGGGGGCGGCACCGGGGAGCTGTTTTTT
CSALGGGGTGELFF
>TRBJ1-1|-|-|TRBV29-1
TGCAGCGTTGAAGATTTGGGATGGGGCAGCCAGAACACTGAAGCTTTCTTT
CSVEDLGWGSQNTEAFF
>TRBJ1-1|-|-|TRBV13
TGTGCCAGCAGCCTGGGTCCGGGTTTGGGCACTGAAGCTTTCTTT
CASSLGPGLGTEAFF
>TRBJ2-5|TRBD2|-|TRBV11-2
TGTGCCAGCAGCTACACTAGCGGGGGTTTAGAGACCCAGTACTTC
CASSYTSGGLETQYF
>TRBJ1-2|-|once|TRBV6-1
TGTGCCAGCAGTGAAGCCTCGACAGGCGCCTATGGCTACACCTTC
CASSEASTGAYGYTF
>TRBJ1-1|-|few|TRBV4-3
TGCGCCAGCAGCCAAATTCAGGGCTCCACTGAAGCTTTCTTT
CASSQIQGSTEAFF
>TRBJ2-7|-|-|TRBV15
TGTGCCACCAGCAGCCGAGGAAGCTCCTACGAGCAGTACTTC
CATSSRGSSYEQYF
>TRBJ2-5|TRBD2|-|TRBV9
TGTGCCAGCACCCGAGGGGCGGGGGTGCAAGAGACCCAGTACTTC
CASTRGAGVQETQYF
>TRBJ2-5|-|-|TRBV7-3
TGTGCCAGCAGCTTAACGGGCGGGCTCCAAGAGACCCAGTACTTC
CASSLTGGLQETQYF
>TRBJ1-5|-|-|TRBV2
TGTGCCAGCAGGATGGGAGGGCCAGAGCAGCCCCAGCATTTT
CASRMGGPEQPQHF
>TRBJ2-5|-|-|TRBV5-1
TGCGCCAGCAGCTTGGTCGTCCGAGAGACCCAGTACTTC
CASSLVVRETQYF
>TRBJ1-6|-|-|TRBV27
TGTGCCAGCAGTTTTAGTAATTCACCCCTCCACTTT
CASSFSNSPLHF
>TRBJ1-3|-|-|TRBV4-1
TGCGCCAGCAGCGACAGCTCTGGAAACACCATATATTTT
CASSDSSGNTIYF
>TRBJ2-7|-|-|TRBV27
TGTGCCAGCAGCCCAACTAGGAAGGGGGCCTACGAGCAGTACTTC
CASSPTRKGAYEQYF
>TRBJ1-6|TRBD1|few|TRBV4-1
TGCGCCAGCAGCGGCCGGGACAGCCTTTCACCCCTCCACTTT
CASSGRDSLSPLHF
>TRBJ1-5|-|-|TRBV6-5
TGTGCCAGCAGCCTTAATAGCAATCAGCCCCAGCATTTT
CASSLNSNQPQHF
>TRBJ1-1|TRBD1|-|TRBV4-3
TGCGCCAGCAGCCGAAGTTCCGAGGACAGGAGGCTTGAAGCTTTCTTT
CASSRSSEDRRLEAFF
>TRBJ2-7|-|-|TRBV9
TGTGCCAGCAGCGCTAGTCGCCGGGATGGACTTTACGAGCAGTACTTC
CASSASRRDGLYEQYF
>TRBJ1-1|TRBD1|-|TRBV5-1
TGCGCCAGCAGCTCGGACAGGGCATCGGGGACTGAAGCTTTCTTT
CASSSDRASGTEAFF
>TRBJ2-1|-|few|TRBV5-1
TGCGCCAGCAGCCAGGGGAGAGGGGACAATGAGCAGTTCTTC
CASSQGRGDNEQFF
>TRBJ1-2|TRBD1|-|TRBV5-1
TGCGCCAGCAGCTTGGACAGGGGAATTTATGGCTACACCTTC
CASSLDRGIYGYTF
>TRBJ2-5|-|once|TRBV5-6
TGTGCCCGCACCTCCTCCGAGACCCAGTACTTC
CARTSSETQYF
>TRBJ1-1|-|few|TRBV6-5
TGTGCCAGCAGTGAACGGGGAGACACTGAAGCTTTCTTT
CASSERGDTEAFF
>TRBJ1-1|-|once|TRBV5-6
TGTGCCAGCAGCTTGGTGACAGGGAACACTGAAGCTTTCTTT
CASSLVTGNTEAFF
>TRBJ2-7|TRBD2|-|TRBV6-5
TGTGCCAGCAGTTACTTGCGGGGGAGCTACGAGCAGTACTTC
CASSYLRGSYEQYF
>TRBJ1-6|-|-|TRBV11-1
TGTGCCAGCAGCTATAACAGGGCTGTTGATTCACCCCTCCACTTT
CASSYNRAVDSPLHF
>TRBJ1-2|-|-|TRBV25-1
TGTGCCAGCAGTGAAGCCGTAACTGGTGGCTACACCTTC
CASSEAVTGGYTF
>TRBJ2-1|-|-|TRBV19
TGTGCCAGTAGTATAACAGATGAGCAGTTCTTC
CASSITDEQFF
>TRBJ1-1|-|-|TRBV9
TGTGCCAGCAGCGTCCGTGACAGTTCGCCTGAAGCTTTCTTT
CASSVRDSSPEAFF